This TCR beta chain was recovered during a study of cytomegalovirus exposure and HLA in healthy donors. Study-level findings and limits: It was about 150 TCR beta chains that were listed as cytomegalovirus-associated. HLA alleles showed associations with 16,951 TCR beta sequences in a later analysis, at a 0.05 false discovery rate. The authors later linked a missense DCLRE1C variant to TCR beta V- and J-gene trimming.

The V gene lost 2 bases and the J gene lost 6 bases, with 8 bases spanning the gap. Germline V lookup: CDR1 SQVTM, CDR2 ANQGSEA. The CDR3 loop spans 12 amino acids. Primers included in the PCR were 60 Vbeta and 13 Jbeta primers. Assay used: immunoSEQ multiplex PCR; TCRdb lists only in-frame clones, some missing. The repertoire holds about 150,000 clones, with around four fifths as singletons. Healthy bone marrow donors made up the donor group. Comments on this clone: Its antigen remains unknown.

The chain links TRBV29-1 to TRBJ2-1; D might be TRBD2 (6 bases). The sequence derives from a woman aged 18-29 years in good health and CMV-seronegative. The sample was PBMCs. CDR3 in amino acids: CSVERGGNEQFF. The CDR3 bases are TGCAGCGTTGAACGGGGAGGCAATGAGCAGTTCTTC.